These 26 T cell receptor beta chains were sequenced from one sample in a study of lymphopenia after photon versus proton radiotherapy. Profiling relied on immunoSEQ multiplex PCR, and the TCRdb table lists in-frame clones only, not all of them. Of approximately 58,000 clones in the sample, 80% to 90% were seen once. Sequencing used peripheral blood, obtained from a patient treated with photon-based radiotherapy. The receptors here all came from a man aged 45-60 years with gastric cancer.

V is TRBV5-1 and J is TRBJ2-5; TRBD1 matches 9 bases. Trimming cost V 5 bases and J 5 bases; bases outside gene matches: 10. Germline V gives CDR1 SGHRS, CDR2 YFSETQ. This CDR3 comprises 15 residues. CDR3 DNA: TGCGCCAGCAGTTCGGGACAGGGAACATTCGAGACCCAGTACTTC. Amino acid sequence: CASSSGQGTFETQYF.

The V and J genes are TRBV7-2 and TRBJ2-2; 9 bases match TRBD2. This CDR3 is 17 amino acids long. Germline V gene sequence: CDR1 SGHTA, CDR2 FQGNSA. Trimming removed 0 bases from V and 4 bases from J; junction bases left unmatched: 6. As DNA, the CDR3 is TGTGCCAGCAGCTTAGCGGGTAGCGGGAGCGGCACCGGGGAGCTGTTTTTT. Protein sequence: CASSLAGSGSGTGELFF.

The rearrangement links TRBV5-6 to TRBJ2-6; TRBD1 might be the D (6 bases). Trimming shortened V by 5 bases and J by 2 bases, and 11 bases separated the two germline ends. The CDR3 has 15 amino acids. Per the germline V gene, CDR1 is SGHDT and CDR2 is YYEEEE. The CDR3 nucleotides read TGTGCCAGCAGACGGCAGGGGACTGGGGCCAACGTCCTGACTTTC. Protein product: CASRRQGTGANVLTF.

The CDR3 reads CSVEGGASGRYEQYF. The DNA of the CDR3 is TGCAGCGTTGAAGGTGGGGCTAGCGGGAGATACGAGCAGTACTTC. The V gene is TRBV29-1, the J gene TRBJ2-7; 10 bases agree with TRBD2. J was trimmed by 4 bases and V by 1 base; bases with no gene match: 7. The CDR3 contains 15 residues. Germline V lookup: CDR1 SQVTM, CDR2 ANQGSEA.

This clone was counted once. The genes are TRBV10-3 and TRBJ1-1; no definite D call. CDR1 is ENHRY, CDR2 SYGVKD, per germline. Deletions cut 6 bases from V and 2 bases from J, with 22 bases between. This CDR3 spans 17 amino acids. This chain's CDR3 is CAISDISLGPKNTEAFF. CDR3 DNA: TGTGCCATCAGCGACATATCACTAGGACCTAAAAACACTGAAGCTTTCTTT.

The chain recombines TRBV7-9 with TRBJ1-1; D call uncertain. This CDR3 region has 13 residues. The germline V gene encodes CDR1 SEHNR and CDR2 FQNEAQ (reference sequence). The ends were cut back, 1 base at V and 4 bases at J, with 7 bases in the middle. The CDR3 bases are TGTGCCAGCAGCTTAGGGGCATTCACTGAAGCTTTCTTT. The encoded protein is CASSLGAFTEAFF.

This chain links TRBV6-5 with TRBJ2-7; no definite D call. The CDR3 has 10 amino acids. Looked up from germline, CDR1 is MNHEY and CDR2 is SVGAGI. With 6 bases removed from V and 2 bases from J, the gap between germline ends came to 2 bases. The CDR3 bases are TGTGCCAGCAGCGCCTACGAGCAGTACTTC. Translation: CASSAYEQYF.

The rearrangement uses TRBV18 and TRBJ1-1; the D is unclear. CDR1 and CDR2 (germline): KGHSH, LQKENI. V was trimmed by 2 bases and J by 1 base, leaving 5 bases between them. This CDR3 has 13 amino acids. The CDR3 loop reads CASSPSQNTEAFF. The CDR3 nucleotides are TGTGCCAGCTCACCATCCCAGAACACTGAAGCTTTCTTT.

In its sample, this clone was seen once. The rearrangement uses TRBV6-5 and TRBJ1-2; TRBD1 matches 7 bases. The CDR3 has 13 amino acids. Losses at the gene ends were 2 bases for V and 8 bases for J; bases not matched to a gene: 5. Germline assignment: CDR1 MNHEY and CDR2 SVGAGI. Here the CDR3 reads CASSYAGGEGYTF. CDR3 coding DNA: TGTGCCAGCAGTTACGCAGGGGGTGAGGGCTACACCTTC.

The chain has TRBV30 and TRBJ2-7, with 8 bases aligning to TRBD2. Looked up from germline, CDR1 is GTSNPN and CDR2 is SVGIG (reference sequence). The CDR3 has 16 residues. The J segment lost 6 bases and the V segment lost 0 bases, leaving 13 bases of the junction unmatched. The CDR3 spells CAWSVRISGTFPEQYF. The DNA of the CDR3 is TGTGCCTGGAGTGTACGTATTAGCGGGACATTCCCCGAGCAGTACTTC.

This chain joins TRBV6-6 and TRBJ2-7, with 11 bases lining up with TRBD2. The CDR3 has 14 amino acids. Trimming removed 6 bases from V and 6 bases from J; junction bases left unmatched: 7. Germline V lookup: CDR1 MNHNY, CDR2 SVGAGI (reference sequence). CDR3 DNA: TGTGCCAGCAGACAGCCGACTAGCGGGGCCGAGCAGTACTTC. This encodes CASRQPTSGAEQYF.

The chain recombines TRBV7-2 with TRBJ2-3; TRBD1 agrees at 10 bases. The CDR3 is made up of 13 amino acids. Trimming took 5 bases from V and 9 from J; bases not matched to a gene: 5. Germline CDR1 SGHTA, CDR2 FQGNSA. The CDR3 loop is CASSPGQGTTQYF. CDR3 coding DNA: TGTGCCAGCAGCCCGGGACAGGGGACGACGCAGTATTTT.

Only a few counts were recorded for this clone. The chain joins TRBV19 to TRBJ1-2, with D hard to call. Per the germline V gene, CDR1 is LNHDA and CDR2 is SQIVND (reference sequence). The CDR3 loop spans 10 amino acids. Trimming shortened V by 10 bases and J by 4 bases, and 7 bases separated the two germline ends. The CDR3 DNA is TGTGCCACCCAGTCCTATGGCTACACCTTC. Amino acids: CATQSYGYTF.

The genes are TRBV5-1 and TRBJ2-7; D unclear. Germline V CDR1 and CDR2: SGHRS, YFSETQ. This CDR3 is built from 18 residues. Deletions cut 0 bases from V and 4 bases from J, with 23 bases between. CDR3 sequence reads: CASSLAMRTSFGVYEQYF. The CDR3 DNA sequence: TGCGCCAGCAGCTTGGCCATGCGGACGTCATTTGGGGTTTACGAGCAGTACTTC.

The chain employs TRBV11-2 and TRBJ2-7; D uncertain. The CDR3 consists of 14 residues. Germline values: CDR1 SGHAT, CDR2 FQNNGV. The V gene lost 1 base and the J gene lost 2 bases, with 9 bases spanning the gap. The CDR3 sequence is CASSLVYGPYEQYF. The CDR3 DNA is TGTGCCAGCAGCTTAGTATATGGGCCCTACGAGCAGTACTTC. The whole variable domain, filled in from reference TRBV11-2 and TRBJ2-7, reads EAGVAQSPRYKIIEKRQSVAFWCNPISGHATLYWYQQILGQGPKLLIQFQNNGVVDDSQLPKDRFSAERLKGVDSTLKIQPAKLEDSAVYLCASSLVYGPYEQYFGPGTRLTVT.

The gene calls are TRBV7-8 and TRBJ2-3; 13 positions agree with TRBD2. Looked up from germline, CDR1 is SGHVS and CDR2 is FQNEAQ. This CDR3 region has 16 residues. Trimming at V came to 4 bases and at J to 2 bases, leaving 3 bases not matched to a gene. This CDR3 reads CASSSGLAGATDTQYF. The CDR3 region has the DNA TGTGCCAGCAGCTCCGGACTAGCGGGAGCCACAGATACGCAGTATTTT.

V is TRBV7-9 and J is TRBJ2-1, with D possibly called TRBD1 or TRBD2 (5 bases each). V gave up 3 bases and J gave up 8 bases, with 11 bases separating them. The CDR3 spans 13 residues. Germline loops: CDR1 SEHNR, CDR2 FQNEAQ (reference sequence). This chain's CDR3 is CASSFVGPDEQFF. The CDR3 coding sequence is TGTGCCAGCAGCTTTGTGGGACCAGATGAGCAGTTCTTC.

This chain joins TRBV7-9 and TRBJ1-2; 10 nucleotides agree with TRBD1. There are 14 residues in the CDR3. V was clipped by 4 bases and J by 7 bases; unmatched bases: 6. Germline V lookup: CDR1 SEHNR, CDR2 FQNEAQ (reference sequence). CDR3 protein: CASSSTGTGAGYTF. The CDR3 bases are TGTGCCAGCAGCTCGACCGGGACAGGGGCTGGCTACACCTTC.

The gene calls are TRBV5-6 and TRBJ1-3, with 7 bases fitting TRBD1. Germline V CDR1 and CDR2: SGHDT, YYEEEE. The V gene end was trimmed by 4 bases and the J gene end by 0 bases; junction bases not matched to a gene: 4. This CDR3 comprises 15 residues. Here the CDR3 reads CASSRDSFSGNTIYF. CDR3 nucleotides: TGTGCCAGCAGCCGGGACAGCTTCTCTGGAAACACCATATATTTT.

The chain carries TRBV4-1 and TRBJ2-3, with D hard to call. The CDR3 has 13 amino acids. CDR1 and CDR2 (germline): MGHRA, YSYEKL. V gave up 2 bases and J gave up 10 bases, with 13 bases separating them. The CDR3 is CASSQWQVEAQYF. DNA for the CDR3: TGCGCCAGCAGCCAATGGCAGGTGGAAGCGCAGTATTTT.

V is TRBV19 and J is TRBJ2-1, with 8 nucleotides matching TRBD2. CDR1 is LNHDA and CDR2 is SQIVND in the germline V gene (reference sequence). This CDR3 is built from 14 residues. V was clipped by 7 bases and J by 5 bases; unmatched bases: 7. In DNA form, the CDR3 reads TGTGCCAGTAAACCGGGACTAGAACACAATGAGCAGTTCTTC. Translation gives CASKPGLEHNEQFF.

The chain carries TRBV5-1 and TRBJ1-1; unclear D gene. The V gene lost 4 bases and the J gene lost 4 bases, with 26 bases spanning the gap. This CDR3 spans 18 amino acids. The V gene's germline CDR1 is SGHRS and CDR2 YFSETQ. CDR3: CASSPQEVRNPGSTEAFF. The DNA for the CDR3 is TGCGCCAGCAGCCCGCAAGAGGTCAGGAACCCGGGGTCCACTGAAGCTTTCTTT.

This chain joins TRBV19 and TRBJ2-2; 7 positions match TRBD1. J lost 0 bases, V lost 3 bases, and 4 bases had no gene match. The CDR3 consists of 16 residues. In germline, CDR1 is LNHDA, CDR2 SQIVND (reference sequence). In DNA, the CDR3 is TGTGCCAGTAGTATCCGGACAGGTGCGAACACCGGGGAGCTGTTTTTT. Translating gives CASSIRTGANTGELFF.

Details on this clone: This CDR3 is also generated by other DNA sequences in the sample. DNA of the CDR3: TGTGCCAGCAGGGGAAACACAGATACGCAGTATTTT. Translated: CASRGNTDTQYF. V and J are TRBV6-1 and TRBJ2-3; no clear D. Germline V gene lookup returns CDR1 MNHNS and CDR2 SASEGT. The CDR3 consists of 12 residues. The V end was cut by 6 bases, the J end by 2 bases, with 6 bases between.

This chain links TRBV7-9 with TRBJ2-5; TRBD2 matches at 9 bases. J gave up 5 bases and V 1 base, and 5 bases lay outside the gene matches. CDR1 is SEHNR, CDR2 FQNEAQ, per germline (reference sequence). The CDR3 runs to 15 residues. The CDR3: CASSLVAGVGETQYF. The CDR3 region has the DNA TGTGCCAGCAGCTTAGTAGCGGGAGTGGGGGAGACCCAGTACTTC.

J is TRBJ2-7 and V is TRBV4-3, with TRBD2 matching over 7 bases. Germline lookup yields CDR1 LGHNA and CDR2 YSLEER. The CDR3 loop spans 21 amino acids. The trim removed 1 base at V and 0 bases at J, leaving 21 bases unmatched. The CDR3 region has the DNA TGCGCCAGCAGCCAAGGTACCAGACCACGCCCCCAGCGGGGAAGCTCCTACGAGCAGTACTTC. This codes for CASSQGTRPRPQRGSSYEQYF.